This TCR beta chain derives from a study of technical replicates of blood from a few donors. Assay: immunoSEQ multiplex PCR; the TCRdb copy retains only in-frame clones and omits some. This sample yields fewer than 90,000 clones, of which approximately 94% are seen a single time; 0.25% belongs to the top ten. Trimming at V came to 5 bases and at J to 8 bases, leaving 6 bases not matched to a gene. CDR1 and CDR2 (germline): GTSNPN, SVGIG (reference sequence). The CDR3 consists of 11 residues. Sequencing was carried out using T cells isolated from PBMCs. The V call is TRBV30, the J call TRBJ2-7; 7 nucleotides agree with TRBD2. The clonotype comes from a human donor in good health. The CDR3 sequence: CAWEGEGKQYF. The CDR3 region has the DNA TGTGCCTGGGAAGGGGAGGGTAAGCAGTACTTC.